This T cell receptor (beta chain) was sequenced during a study of blood T cell repertoires in COVID-19. About the study: COVID-19 samples, acute and convalescent, were from the United States, Italy and Spain. T cells, B-cell-depleted T cells, or PBMCs supplied cDNA or gDNA.

TCRdb's table, derived via immunoSEQ multiplex PCR, lists solely in-frame clones and lacks some. In the table there are some 210,000 clones, roughly four fifths of which are singletons. The CDR3 contains 16 residues. Trimming took 1 base from V and 2 from J; bases not matched to a gene: 3. Per germline, CDR1 SGHRS and CDR2 YFSETQ. The sample taken for sequencing was peripheral blood. V usage is TRBV5-1 and J usage is TRBJ2-1, with 10 bases aligning to TRBD2. This clonotype was sampled from a woman in her sixties or seventies with active or convalescent COVID-19. The chain's CDR3 is CASSLQGLAAYNEQFF. The CDR3 nucleotides are TGCGCCAGCAGCTTGCAAGGACTAGCGGCCTACAATGAGCAGTTCTTC.